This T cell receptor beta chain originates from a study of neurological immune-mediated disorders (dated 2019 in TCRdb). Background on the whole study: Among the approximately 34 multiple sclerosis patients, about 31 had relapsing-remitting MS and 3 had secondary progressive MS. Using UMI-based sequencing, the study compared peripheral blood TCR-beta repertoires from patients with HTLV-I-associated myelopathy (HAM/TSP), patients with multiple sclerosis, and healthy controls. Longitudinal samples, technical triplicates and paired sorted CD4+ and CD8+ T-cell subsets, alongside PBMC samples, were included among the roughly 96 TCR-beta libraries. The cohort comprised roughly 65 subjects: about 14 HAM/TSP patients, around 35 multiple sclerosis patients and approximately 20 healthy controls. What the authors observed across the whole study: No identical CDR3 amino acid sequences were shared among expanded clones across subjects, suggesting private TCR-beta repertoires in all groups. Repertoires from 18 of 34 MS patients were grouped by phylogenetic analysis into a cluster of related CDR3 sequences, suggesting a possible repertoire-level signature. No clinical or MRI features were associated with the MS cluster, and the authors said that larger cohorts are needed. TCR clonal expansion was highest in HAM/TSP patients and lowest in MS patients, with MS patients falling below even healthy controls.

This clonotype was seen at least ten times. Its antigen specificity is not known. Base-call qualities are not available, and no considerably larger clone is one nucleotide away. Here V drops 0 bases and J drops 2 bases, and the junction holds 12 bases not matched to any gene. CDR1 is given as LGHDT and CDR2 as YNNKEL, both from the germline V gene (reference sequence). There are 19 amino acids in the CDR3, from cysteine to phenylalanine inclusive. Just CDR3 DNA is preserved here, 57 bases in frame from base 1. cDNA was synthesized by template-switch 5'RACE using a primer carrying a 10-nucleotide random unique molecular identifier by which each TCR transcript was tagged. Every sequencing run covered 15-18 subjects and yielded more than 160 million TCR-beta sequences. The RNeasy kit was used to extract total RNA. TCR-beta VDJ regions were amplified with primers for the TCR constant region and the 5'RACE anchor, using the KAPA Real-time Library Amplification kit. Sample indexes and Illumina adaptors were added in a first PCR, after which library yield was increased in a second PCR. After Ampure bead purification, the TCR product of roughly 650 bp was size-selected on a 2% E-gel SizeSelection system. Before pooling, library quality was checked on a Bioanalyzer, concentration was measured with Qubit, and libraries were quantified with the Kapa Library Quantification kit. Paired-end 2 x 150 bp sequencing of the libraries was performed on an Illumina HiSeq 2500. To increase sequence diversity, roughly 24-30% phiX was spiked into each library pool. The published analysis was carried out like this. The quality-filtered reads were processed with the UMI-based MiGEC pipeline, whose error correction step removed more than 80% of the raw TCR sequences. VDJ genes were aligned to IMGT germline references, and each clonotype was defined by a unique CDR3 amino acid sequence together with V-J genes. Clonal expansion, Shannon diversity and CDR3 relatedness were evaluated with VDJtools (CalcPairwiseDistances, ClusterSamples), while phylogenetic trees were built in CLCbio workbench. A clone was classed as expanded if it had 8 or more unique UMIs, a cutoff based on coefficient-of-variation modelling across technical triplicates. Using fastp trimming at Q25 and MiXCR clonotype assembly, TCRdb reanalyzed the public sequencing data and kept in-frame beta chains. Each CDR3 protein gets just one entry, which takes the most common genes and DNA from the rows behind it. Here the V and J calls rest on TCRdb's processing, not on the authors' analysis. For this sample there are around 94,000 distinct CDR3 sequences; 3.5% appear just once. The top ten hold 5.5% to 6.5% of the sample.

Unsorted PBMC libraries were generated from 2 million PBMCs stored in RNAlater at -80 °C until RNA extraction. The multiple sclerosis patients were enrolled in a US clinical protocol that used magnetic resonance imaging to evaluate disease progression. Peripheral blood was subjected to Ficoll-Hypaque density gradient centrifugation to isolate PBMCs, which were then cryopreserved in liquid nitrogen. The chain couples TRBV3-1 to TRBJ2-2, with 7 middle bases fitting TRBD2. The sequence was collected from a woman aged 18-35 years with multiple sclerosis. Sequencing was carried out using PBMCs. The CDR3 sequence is CASSQDRGWLADNTGELFF. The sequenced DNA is TGTGCCAGCAGCCAAGATAGGGGTTGGCTAGCGGATAACACCGGGGAGCTGTTTTTT.